Below, 5 T cell receptor beta chains from the same sample are listed, as sequenced in a study of brain T cells in children with intractable seizures (dated by TCRdb to the early 2020s). According to the study, the label for this sample's time point signals: blood from clinic visit 5 months post-surgery; TSC patient then seizure free. Receptor libraries were prepared by the immunoSEQ multiplex PCR assay. TCRdb carries this immuneACCESS record with in-frame sequences only. Its versions omit some clonotypes, under half of them owing to an unresolved V gene in the studies checked, with the rest unexplained. The sample data list hundreds of thousands of clones, and over 90% of these were observed just once. The ten largest clonotypes hold 4.5% to 7% of the sample. The specimen was peripheral blood, collected more than 4 months after surgery. The receptors come from a boy under two years old with tuberous sclerosis and intractable seizures.

The J gene is TRBJ1-2, the V gene TRBV11-2; D is undetermined. The length of the CDR3 is 13 residues. With 4 bases removed from V and 3 bases from J, the gap between germline ends came to 9 bases. Germline V gene lookup returns CDR1 SGHAT and CDR2 FQNNGV. The CDR3, as DNA: TGTGCCAGCAGCTCACTACAGTACTATGGCTACACCTTC. This encodes CASSSLQYYGYTF.

The chain employs TRBV24-1 and TRBJ2-7, with D perhaps matching TRBD1 (5 bases). Per the germline V gene, CDR1 is KGHDR and CDR2 is SFDVKD. The CDR3 is 15 amino acids. V shed 2 bases and J shed 5 bases, with 15 bases lying between them. CDR3 residues: CATSDSLAGAHEQYF. CDR3 nucleotides: TGTGCCACCAGTGATTCCCTGGCTGGGGCCCACGAGCAGTACTTC.

As DNA, the CDR3 is TGTGCCATCACCACAGCCTCCTATAATTCACCCCTCCACTTT. Translating it yields CAITTASYNSPLHF. The V call is TRBV2, the J call TRBJ1-6; D ambiguous. Trimming removed 10 bases from V and 0 bases from J, with 10 bases in between. The CDR3 is 14 residues long. Germline values: CDR1 SNHLY, CDR2 FYNNEI. The variable domain in full, with the rest retrieved from reference TRBV2 and TRBJ1-6, is EPEVTQTPSHQVTQMGQEVILRCVPISNHLYFYWYRQILGQKVEFLVSFYNNEISEKSEIFDDQFSVERPDGSNFTLKIRSTKLEDSAMYFCAITTASYNSPLHFGNGTRLTVT.

This clone has just a few counts. This rearrangement joins TRBV25-1 to TRBJ2-7; a weak D match, TRBD2 (5 bases). Germline CDR1 is MGHDK and CDR2 is SYGVNS. Deletions cut 1 base from V and 5 bases from J, with 6 bases between. The CDR3 runs 12 residues. CDR3 DNA sequence: TGTGCCAGCAGTGAATTCGGGGACGAGCAGTACTTC. Its translation: CASSEFGDEQYF.

This clone occurred once. This rearrangement joins TRBV14 to TRBJ2-6; 7 bases fit TRBD2. V lost 4 bases, J lost 0 bases, and 9 bases stayed unmatched. Germline V gene data show CDR1 as SGHDN and CDR2 as FVKESK. The CDR3 contains 18 residues. This CDR3 reads CASSPIGGSSSGANVLTF. Written as DNA, the CDR3 is TGTGCCAGCAGCCCCATCGGGGGGAGCTCCTCTGGGGCCAACGTCCTGACTTTC.